This section outlines one T cell receptor beta chain sequence together with its context. PCR used 60 Vbeta primers and 13 Jbeta primers. Profiled with immunoSEQ multiplex PCR; TCRdb holds only in-frame clones, not every one. The top ten hold 7% of the sample, which has 160,000 or so clones, around 80% seen once. This record belongs to a study of cytomegalovirus exposure and HLA in healthy donors. From germline, CDR1 is SGHTA and CDR2 FQGTGA. The CDR3 has 15 residues. Trimming shortened V by 6 bases and J by 1 base, and 15 bases separated the two germline ends. The chain links TRBV7-3 to TRBJ1-1; possible D gene TRBD1, 5 bases. Sequenced input: PBMCs. The clonotype originates from a woman aged 25 to 39 in good health and CMV-seropositive. DNA for the CDR3: TGTGCCAGCAGGCCAGCGGGACGGAGGAACACTGAAGCTTTCTTT. Its translation: CASRPAGRRNTEAFF.